A selection of T cell receptor beta chains follows, all from one sample in a study of blood T cell repertoires in COVID-19. Sequencing used immunoSEQ multiplex PCR; TCRdb keeps in-frame clones, though not all of them. The profile shows about 190,000 clones, around nine tenths of them singletons. Sequencing was carried out using peripheral blood. These receptor sequences come from a man between 25 and 39 years old with acute or convalescent COVID-19. Both conserved end residues are trimmed from each CDR3. Clone sizes are given selectively: once, few, many, or a class where the clone is expanded.

J gene: TRBJ2-7; clone size: .; V gene: TRBV28; CDR3 length: 10; CDR3 protein: ASEGFGREQY
J gene: TRBJ2-5; clone size: .; V gene: TRBV19; CDR3 length: 12; CDR3 protein: ASSISRGGETQY
J gene: TRBJ1-1; clone size: .; V gene: TRBV5-8; CDR3 length: 12; CDR3 protein: ASSRRQGAIGAF
J gene: TRBJ1-5; clone size: .; V gene: TRBV6-4; CDR3 length: 13; CDR3 protein: ASSEQQGANQPQH
J gene: TRBJ1-4; clone size: .; V gene: TRBV6-5; CDR3 length: 11; CDR3 protein: ASLSQGGEKLF
J gene: TRBJ1-6; clone size: .; V gene: TRBV12-3/TRBV12-4; CDR3 length: 11; CDR3 protein: ASSIQVNSPLH
J gene: TRBJ1-1; clone size: .; V gene: TRBV12-3/TRBV12-4; CDR3 length: 10; CDR3 protein: ASSFWNTEAF
J gene: TRBJ1-4; clone size: .; V gene: TRBV14; CDR3 length: 14; CDR3 protein: ASSQRTGQWREKLF
J gene: TRBJ1-1; clone size: once; V gene: TRBV5-8; CDR3 length: 13; CDR3 protein: ASSPAGLGYAEAF
J gene: TRBJ2-2; clone size: .; V gene: TRBV7-9; CDR3 length: 11; CDR3 protein: ASSLQGTGELF
J gene: TRBJ2-5; clone size: .; V gene: TRBV3-1/TRBV3-2; CDR3 length: 13; CDR3 protein: ASSGLAGTGETQY
J gene: TRBJ2-2; clone size: .; V gene: TRBV7-3; CDR3 length: 14; CDR3 protein: ASSYQGLANTGELF
J gene: TRBJ2-1; clone size: once; V gene: TRBV7-7; CDR3 length: 13; CDR3 protein: ASSSRQGANSEQF
J gene: TRBJ1-1; clone size: .; V gene: TRBV11-2; CDR3 length: 11; CDR3 protein: ASSFRAGTEAF
J gene: TRBJ1-1; clone size: .; V gene: TRBV7-9; CDR3 length: 11; CDR3 protein: ASAKQGNTEAF
J gene: TRBJ1-3; clone size: .; V gene: TRBV30; CDR3 length: 13; CDR3 protein: AWGQVGVPGNTIY
J gene: TRBJ1-6; clone size: .; V gene: TRBV2; CDR3 length: 12; CDR3 protein: ASSGQGWNSPLH
J gene: TRBJ2-4; clone size: .; V gene: TRBV5-4; CDR3 length: 14; CDR3 protein: ASSSRGGAEKNIQY
J gene: TRBJ2-7; clone size: .; V gene: TRBV21-1; CDR3 length: 14; CDR3 protein: ASSKPNQVLNYEQY
J gene: TRBJ2-6; clone size: once; V gene: TRBV5-1; CDR3 length: 15; CDR3 protein: ASRLRDRAAGANVLT
J gene: TRBJ1-5; clone size: .; V gene: TRBV19; CDR3 length: 12; CDR3 protein: ASSLRDSNQPQH
J gene: TRBJ2-1; clone size: .; V gene: TRBV6-1; CDR3 length: 12; CDR3 protein: ASSEGHSLNEQF
J gene: TRBJ2-1; clone size: .; V gene: TRBV5-4; CDR3 length: 13; CDR3 protein: ASRTGTGPYNEQF
J gene: TRBJ1-2; clone size: .; V gene: TRBV7-3; CDR3 length: 11; CDR3 protein: ASSQQGDYGYT
J gene: TRBJ1-5; clone size: .; V gene: TRBV30; CDR3 length: 13; CDR3 protein: AWSKYTGFSQPQH
J gene: TRBJ2-7; clone size: once; V gene: TRBV3-1/TRBV3-2; CDR3 length: 17; CDR3 protein: ASSQKASGRPIASYEQY
J gene: TRBJ1-5; clone size: few; V gene: TRBV4-2; CDR3 length: 13; CDR3 protein: ASSQDETKNQPQH
J gene: TRBJ1-1; clone size: .; V gene: TRBV5-4; CDR3 length: 14; CDR3 protein: ASSPGLGGSFTEAF
J gene: TRBJ2-7; clone size: .; V gene: TRBV5-1; CDR3 length: 13; CDR3 protein: ASSPADRGLSEQY
J gene: TRBJ2-7; clone size: .; V gene: TRBV14; CDR3 length: 13; CDR3 protein: ASSHPQAGRYEQY
J gene: TRBJ2-3; clone size: .; V gene: TRBV18; CDR3 length: 10; CDR3 protein: ASSPFTDTQY
J gene: TRBJ2-1; clone size: .; V gene: TRBV9; CDR3 length: 11; CDR3 protein: ASRGLGYNEQF
J gene: TRBJ1-4; clone size: .; V gene: TRBV19; CDR3 length: 14; CDR3 protein: ASSIAGGQDSEKLF
J gene: TRBJ2-1; clone size: .; V gene: TRBV6-5; CDR3 length: 13; CDR3 protein: ASSYKGTGNNEQF
J gene: TRBJ2-5; clone size: once; V gene: TRBV4-2; CDR3 length: 12; CDR3 protein: ASSQPRGEETQY
J gene: TRBJ2-3; clone size: .; V gene: TRBV30; CDR3 length: 12; CDR3 protein: AWRTGGAVDTQY
J gene: TRBJ1-6; clone size: .; V gene: TRBV2; CDR3 length: 12; CDR3 protein: ASSGETRDSPLH
J gene: TRBJ1-3; clone size: .; V gene: TRBV6-5; CDR3 length: 13; CDR3 protein: ASRTRTGSGNTIY
J gene: TRBJ2-1; clone size: .; V gene: TRBV18; CDR3 length: 12; CDR3 protein: ASSPGQEYNEQF
J gene: TRBJ1-1; clone size: .; V gene: TRBV7-9; CDR3 length: 10; CDR3 protein: ASTPDSTEAF
J gene: TRBJ2-1; clone size: .; V gene: TRBV9; CDR3 length: 12; CDR3 protein: ASSAGTGFNEQF
J gene: TRBJ1-2; clone size: .; V gene: TRBV5-8; CDR3 length: 12; CDR3 protein: ASSLVGVQYGYT
J gene: TRBJ1-2; clone size: .; V gene: TRBV6-1; CDR3 length: 11; CDR3 protein: ASSEGAGYGYT
J gene: TRBJ2-3; clone size: .; V gene: TRBV6-5; CDR3 length: 12; CDR3 protein: ASRADRGADTQY
J gene: TRBJ2-1; clone size: .; V gene: TRBV5-1; CDR3 length: 10; CDR3 protein: ASSPSYNEQF
J gene: TRBJ1-6; clone size: .; V gene: TRBV6-5; CDR3 length: 9; CDR3 protein: ASSEHRTLH
J gene: TRBJ2-3; clone size: .; V gene: TRBV10-3; CDR3 length: 12; CDR3 protein: ATGSLLGGHTQY
J gene: TRBJ2-1; clone size: .; V gene: TRBV12-3/TRBV12-4; CDR3 length: 8; CDR3 protein: ASSSRGKF
J gene: TRBJ1-2; clone size: .; V gene: TRBV28; CDR3 length: 12; CDR3 protein: ASSLFVGDGGYT
J gene: TRBJ1-1; clone size: few; V gene: TRBV5-1; CDR3 length: 13; CDR3 protein: ASSGGGGTGAEAF
J gene: TRBJ2-3; clone size: .; V gene: TRBV25-1; CDR3 length: 12; CDR3 protein: ASSRAGGTDTQY
J gene: TRBJ2-5; clone size: .; V gene: TRBV2; CDR3 length: 12; CDR3 protein: ASTGPHRGETQY
J gene: TRBJ2-1; clone size: .; V gene: TRBV9; CDR3 length: 13; CDR3 protein: ASSVGINRGDEQF
J gene: TRBJ2-1; clone size: few; V gene: TRBV7-2; CDR3 length: 17; CDR3 protein: ASSYPGQNSRVSYNEQF